This is a list of T cell receptor beta chains from one sample in a study of T cell clonotyping in hematopoietic cell transplantation. TCRdb keeps only in-frame clones here, not all; method: immunoSEQ multiplex PCR. The sample lists about 9,400 clones; roughly 85% were seen once. Sequenced here: PBMCs, sampled 180 days after allogeneic stem cell transplant. The receptor source for this set is a male patient aged 40 to 50 who had an allogeneic stem cell transplant from a related donor, so the T cells may come from the graft donor. Some clones in this sample may be carry-over from other donors' samples. The CDR3 runs from the conserved cysteine through the conserved F or W. Each record gives: V gene, clone size, D gene, J gene, CDR3 DNA, CDR3 protein. A D gene is named only where the DNA matches it firmly. Clone size, where shown, is once, few, many, or a class for clones that have expanded.

>TRBV7-7|NA|NA|TRBJ1-6
TGTGCCAGCAGCTTATCCCTAGGGGGACCCCTCCACTTT
CASSLSLGGPLHF
>TRBV5-1|NA|TRBD1|TRBJ2-7
TGCGCCAGCAGCGGCGTGGACAGGGGCTCCTACGAGCAGTACTTC
CASSGVDRGSYEQYF
>TRBV18|NA|NA|TRBJ2-5
TGTGCCAGCTCACCATTTCCGACAGGAACTCAAGAGACCCAGTACTTC
CASSPFPTGTQETQYF
>TRBV6-5|NA|TRBD1|TRBJ1-1
TGTGCCAGCAGGACGACAGGGTTGGGCACTGAAGCTTTCTTT
CASRTTGLGTEAFF
>TRBV7-2|NA|TRBD1|TRBJ1-6
TGTGCCAGCAGCTTAGTAGGGACAGGGACTTCACCCCTCCACTTT
CASSLVGTGTSPLHF
>TRBV18|once|NA|TRBJ2-3
TGTGCCAGCTCACCACCTAGTGAAGATACGCAGTATTTT
CASSPPSEDTQYF
>TRBV27|few|NA|TRBJ1-5
TGTGCCAGCAGTTGGGGGGCGGAGGGTCAGCCCCAGCATTTT
CASSWGAEGQPQHF
>TRBV5-1|NA|TRBD2|TRBJ2-7
TGCGCCAGCGCCCGACTAGCGGGGGTCGAGCAGTACTTC
CASARLAGVEQYF
>TRBV7-6|NA|NA|TRBJ2-1
TGTGCCAGCAGCTTACTAATACCTACGCGAGGGAGGTACAATGAGCAGTTCTTC
CASSLLIPTRGRYNEQFF
>TRBV7-9|NA|NA|TRBJ2-2
TGTGCCAGCAGCTTAAACCCGAACACCGGGGAGCTGTTTTTT
CASSLNPNTGELFF
>TRBV30|few|NA|TRBJ1-1
TGTGCCTGGAGTGTTTGGGGAGGCACTGAAGCTTTCTTT
CAWSVWGGTEAFF
>TRBV11-1|NA|TRBD1|TRBJ1-2
TGTGCCAGCAGCTTATATGGTACAGGGGGCGCCTATGGCTACACCTTC
CASSLYGTGGAYGYTF
>TRBV5-5|NA|TRBD2|TRBJ2-4
TGTGCCAGCAGCTTGGGGGGGGGAGCCAAAAACATTCAGTACTTC
CASSLGGGAKNIQYF
>TRBV9|NA|TRBD1|TRBJ1-1
TGTGCCAGCAGCGTAGGAATTCAGGGGGCTTACACTGAAGCTTTCTTT
CASSVGIQGAYTEAFF
>TRBV4-1|NA|TRBD2|TRBJ2-1
TGCGCCAGCAGCCACACTAGCGGGGGGGCTGGGGAGCAGTTCTTC
CASSHTSGGAGEQFF
>TRBV19|NA|TRBD1|TRBJ1-2
TGTGCCAGTAGTACGCGGACAGGGGGTAGTCCTGGCTACACCTTC
CASSTRTGGSPGYTF
>TRBV27|NA|TRBD1|TRBJ1-5
TGTGCCAGCCATCCGGGACAGGGGGCTTATGGCAATCAGCCCCAGCATTTT
CASHPGQGAYGNQPQHF
>TRBV10-3|NA|TRBD2|TRBJ2-3
TGTGCCATCAGTGAGGTATCTAGCGGGGGGGCGGATACGCAGTATTTT
CAISEVSSGGADTQYF
>TRBV7-9|NA|TRBD1|TRBJ1-2
TGTGCCAGCTCAGTGCCCGCCGCGGGACAGGGGGGCTACACCTTC
CASSVPAAGQGGYTF
>TRBV7-3|NA|NA|TRBJ2-7
TGTGCCAGCAGCTTAGGTGGCGGTGCCTACGAGCAGTACTTC
CASSLGGGAYEQYF
>TRBV30|once|NA|TRBJ2-5
TGTGCCCAGACAGACAGGGAGACCCAGTACTTC
CAQTDRETQYF
>TRBV30|few|NA|TRBJ1-1
TGTGCCTGGTACCTGAACACTGAAGCTTTCTTT
CAWYLNTEAFF
>TRBV5-1|NA|NA|TRBJ1-1
TGCGCCAGCAGCTTCGAAGGGAACACTGAAGCTTTCTTT
CASSFEGNTEAFF
>TRBV7-8|NA|NA|TRBJ1-1
TGTGCCAGCAGCTTAGGTTTCACTGAAGCTTTCTTT
CASSLGFTEAFF
>TRBV7-8|NA|NA|TRBJ2-6
TGTGCCAGCAGCTCAACAGGGTCGGGGGCCAACGTCCTGACTTTC
CASSSTGSGANVLTF
>TRBV19|once|TRBD1|TRBJ1-1
TGTGCCAGTAGTCCGAGGACAGGGACTGAAGCTTTCTTT
CASSPRTGTEAFF
>TRBV7-8|NA|NA|TRBJ2-7
TGTGCCAGCAGCTCCCAGGGCTACGAGCAGTACTTC
CASSSQGYEQYF
>TRBV14|NA|NA|TRBJ2-6
TGTGCCAGCAGCACCTCTGGGGCCAACGTCCTGACTTTC
CASSTSGANVLTF
>TRBV7-2|NA|NA|TRBJ1-2
TGTGCCAGCAGCTTAAGCTGGGAGCGGGGATATGGCTACACCTTC
CASSLSWERGYGYTF
>TRBV15|NA|NA|TRBJ2-7
TGTGCCACCAGCAGAAAAGGGGGACACTACGAGCAGTACTTC
CATSRKGGHYEQYF
>TRBV6-6|NA|NA|TRBJ1-1
TGTGCCAGCAATACCGGGGGGGGCACTGAAGCTTTCTTT
CASNTGGGTEAFF
>TRBV4-1|NA|TRBD2|TRBJ2-5
TGCGCCAGCAGCCAACAGGGTAGCGGGGGTGAAGAGACCCAGTACTTC
CASSQQGSGGEETQYF
>TRBV30|NA|NA|TRBJ2-3
TGTGCCTGGGACTTCGGGTCTAGCACAGATACGCAGTATTTT
CAWDFGSSTDTQYF
>TRBV7-2|once|NA|TRBJ1-1
TGTGCCAGCAGCTTGGGGGGGATGGTCACTGAAGCTTTCTTT
CASSLGGMVTEAFF
>TRBV10-2|NA|TRBD2|TRBJ2-2
TGCGCCAGCAGACTAGCGGGGGGGCGGGGCACCGGGGAGCTGTTTTTT
CASRLAGGRGTGELFF
>TRBV4-2|NA|TRBD1|TRBJ1-2
TGTGCCAGCAGCCATGAACAGGGGGCGGTATATGGCTACACCTTC
CASSHEQGAVYGYTF
>TRBV5-1|NA|NA|TRBJ1-1
TGCGCCAGCAGCTTGACCATGGACACTGAAGCTTTCTTT
CASSLTMDTEAFF
>TRBV5-4|NA|NA|TRBJ1-2
TGTGCCAGCAGCTTCCGGGGGATGGCCTATGGCTACACCTTC
CASSFRGMAYGYTF
>TRBV4-2|NA|NA|TRBJ2-4
TGTGCCAGCAGCCAAGAGGGCGAGGGGCGAGTTCAGTACTTC
CASSQEGEGRVQYF
>TRBV7-2|NA|NA|TRBJ1-1
TGTGCCAGCAGCACCGGGGGCCTGAACGCGGGCACTGAAGCTTTCTTT
CASSTGGLNAGTEAFF
>TRBV12-5|NA|NA|TRBJ2-7
TGTGCTAGTGGTAGGGACCGACTGCGAATGTACTTC
CASGRDRLRMYF
>TRBV5-4|NA|NA|TRBJ1-2
TGTGCCAGCAGCTTTTTAGAGTATGGCTACACCTTC
CASSFLEYGYTF
>TRBV5-5|NA|NA|TRBJ1-1
TGTGCCAGCAGCCCGGGGGCGGGTATGAACACTGAAGCTTTCTTT
CASSPGAGMNTEAFF
>TRBV28|NA|NA|TRBJ2-1
TGTGCCAGCAGTTACAGGACAGCCTACAATGAGCAGTTCTTC
CASSYRTAYNEQFF
>TRBV27|NA|TRBD2|TRBJ2-7
TGTGCCAGCAGTCCTACTAGCGGGGAGGCCTACGAGCAGTACTTC
CASSPTSGEAYEQYF
>TRBV19|NA|TRBD1|TRBJ1-2
TGTGCCAGTAGTCCAACACGGGACAGTAACTATGGCTACACCTTC
CASSPTRDSNYGYTF
>TRBV7-8|few|NA|TRBJ1-1
TGTGCCAGCAGCTTAGAGCCCGGGAGGAACACTGAAGCTTTCTTT
CASSLEPGRNTEAFF
>TRBV9|NA|TRBD1|TRBJ1-4
TGTGCCAGCAGCGCCCGACAGGGGGCGGCGGCTAATGAAAAACTGTTTTTT
CASSARQGAAANEKLFF
>TRBV7-2|NA|NA|TRBJ2-7
TGTGCCAGCAGCTTAGCGGGGACCGACTCGACCTACGAGCAGTACTTC
CASSLAGTDSTYEQYF